The clone carrying this TCR beta chain appeared many times. TCR beta CDR3 region amplification was performed from RNA transcripts. Using the HTBI primer set, a first-round RT-PCR was run on the TCR CDR3. MiXCR was run by TCRdb on the multiplex PCR reads, yielding one entry per CDR3 protein. The table lists roughly 500,000 distinct CDR3 sequences, around 15% of them singletons, with 25% to 30% in the top ten. This record comes from a study of T cells in Graves' hyperthyroidism and ophthalmopathy. This CDR3 has 15 amino acids. Material for sequencing was blood. This TCR was sampled from a woman aged 25 to 45 with Graves' ophthalmopathy. This sequence joins TRBV3-2 and TRBJ2-3; the D call in the table, TRBD2, was not verified against the DNA. TRBV3-2 is tagged as a pseudogene. In nucleotides, the CDR3 is TGTGCCAGCAGACCACTAGCGTCTAGCACAGATACGCAGTATTTT. As protein: CASRPLASSTDTQYF.